Below are 19 T cell receptor beta chains sequenced from a single sample in a study of T cell changes during pregnancy in multiple sclerosis. Here immunoSEQ multiplex PCR was the method, and the copy in TCRdb shows in-frame clones only, minus some. The profile shows tens of thousands of clones, 90% to 95% of them singletons. The sequenced sample was peripheral blood, obtained after pregnancy. These receptors originate from a female donor with multiple sclerosis, enrolled in a pregnancy study.

This clone was recorded only once. The rearrangement joins TRBV7-9 to TRBJ2-5; possible D gene TRBD1, 5 bases. Trimming cost V 5 bases and J 1 base, with 17 bases left between them. Germline V gene lookup returns CDR1 SEHNR and CDR2 FQNEAQ (reference sequence). The CDR3 has 16 amino acids. As DNA, the CDR3 is TGTGCCAGCAGCGTCCCAACAGGCTGGTCCCAAGAGACCCAGTACTTC. Amino acid sequence: CASSVPTGWSQETQYF.

This clone has just a few counts. The V gene is TRBV2, the J gene TRBJ1-1; D perhaps matches TRBD1 (6 bases). The CDR3 runs to 16 residues. Germline CDR1 reads SNHLY; CDR2 reads FYNNEI. The ends were cut back, 1 base at V and 4 bases at J, with 16 bases in the middle. The CDR3 DNA sequence: TGTGCCAGCAGTGAAGGCCCCATAACAGGGATCACTGAAGCTTTCTTT. It translates to CASSEGPITGITEAFF.

J is TRBJ2-5 and V is TRBV6-6, with 8 bases that match TRBD2. Germline V gene lookup returns CDR1 MNHNY and CDR2 SVGAGI (reference sequence). With V trimmed by 6 bases and J by 2 bases, 8 bases remained unmatched. The CDR3 length is 15 residues. Here the CDR3 DNA reads TGTGCCAGCAGCCCCGCGGCGGGAGGTCAAGAGACCCAGTACTTC. Protein: CASSPAAGGQETQYF.

The chain has TRBV30 and TRBJ1-2, with 8 bases lining up with TRBD1. Germline V gene data show CDR1 as GTSNPN and CDR2 as SVGIG (reference sequence). Trimming at V came to 3 bases and at J to 14 bases, leaving 11 bases not matched to a gene. This CDR3 comprises 12 residues. The CDR3 DNA sequence: TGTGCCTGGAGGGAAGGACAGGGAGCTTCTACCTTC. Encoded protein: CAWREGQGASTF.

The chain uses TRBV4-1 and TRBJ1-1; the D is unclear. Germline-derived CDR1 and CDR2 are MGHRA and YSYEKL. The V and J ends lost 4 bases and 7 bases respectively, with 16 bases between them. This CDR3 comprises 14 residues. CDR3 region: CASSLIPGADEAFF. DNA of the CDR3: TGCGCCAGCAGCCTCATTCCAGGAGCGGATGAAGCTTTCTTT.

The CDR3 DNA sequence: TGTGCCAGCAGTATCCTCGGGGGGCGGGTAGGCACTGAAGCTTTCTTT. It encodes CASSILGGRVGTEAFF. The genes are TRBV28 and TRBJ1-1; possible D gene TRBD1, 6 bases. The CDR3 has 16 amino acids. The V gene's germline CDR1 is MDHEN and CDR2 SYDVKM. V lost 5 bases, J lost 4 bases, and 20 bases lay in between.

A note on this clone: At the DNA level, this CDR3 is encoded by other sequences in the same sample as well. CDR3 in DNA: TGTGCCAGCAGTGAGCGAGTCGGGGCTAGCGGCCAAGAGACCCAGTACTTC. It encodes CASSERVGASGQETQYF. The chain is built from TRBV2 and TRBJ2-5; 7 bases fit TRBD2. The germline gives CDR1 SNHLY, CDR2 FYNNEI. Trimming took 3 bases from V and 1 from J; bases not matched to a gene: 11. The CDR3 runs to 17 residues.

The J gene is TRBJ1-2, the V gene TRBV27; 11 positions match TRBD1. Germline-derived CDR1 and CDR2 are MNHEY and SMNVEV (reference sequence). The trim removed 3 bases at V and 4 bases at J, leaving 10 bases unmatched. The CDR3 length is 17 residues. This CDR3 is CASSFVGQGGQGYGYTF. The CDR3 coding sequence is TGTGCCAGCAGTTTTGTGGGACAGGGGGGGCAGGGCTATGGCTACACCTTC.

V is TRBV5-1 and J is TRBJ2-7, with TRBD2 matching over 11 bases. The germline V gene has CDR1 SGHRS and CDR2 YFSETQ. The junction had 8 bases not matched to a gene; V was cut back by 6 bases and J by 3 bases. This CDR3 comprises 15 residues. Here the CDR3 DNA reads TGCGCCAGCAACCAACTAGCGGGAGAGAACTACGAGCAGTACTTC. Translating it yields CASNQLAGENYEQYF.

This clone is a singleton in its sample. This rearrangement joins TRBV9 to TRBJ2-1, with TRBD1 matching 8 bases. The J segment lost 6 bases and the V segment lost 5 bases, leaving 10 bases of the junction unmatched. The CDR3 is 15 residues long. Germline CDR1 reads SGDLS; CDR2 reads YYNGEE. The CDR3 region is CASSFPRTGGNEQFF. The CDR3 DNA is TGTGCCAGCAGTTTCCCGAGAACAGGGGGCAATGAGCAGTTCTTC.

The V call is TRBV4-2, the J call TRBJ1-5, with D maybe TRBD1 (5 bases). Trimming removed 1 base at V and 7 bases at J, with 11 bases between. The germline V gene has CDR1 LGHNA and CDR2 YNFKEQ. The CDR3 runs 14 residues. Here the CDR3 reads CASSQAGGRQPQHF. DNA for the CDR3: TGTGCCAGCAGCCAAGCCGGGGGTCGGCAGCCCCAGCATTTT.

The chain carries TRBV5-5 and TRBJ2-7; 8 nucleotides match TRBD2. V shed 2 bases and J 0 bases; nucleotides not matched to a gene: 4. CDR1 SGHKS and CDR2 YYEKEE come from the germline V gene (reference sequence). The CDR3 has 15 residues. CDR3 region: CASSFSGKSSYEQYF. The CDR3 DNA is TGTGCCAGCAGCTTTAGCGGGAAGAGCTCCTACGAGCAGTACTTC.

The gene calls are TRBV25-1 and TRBJ2-5; no clear D. The end of the DNA is better explained by TRBJ2-7, so the J call may be wrong. Germline V lookup: CDR1 MGHDK, CDR2 SYGVNS. The CDR3 covers 14 residues. The CDR3 nucleotides are TGTGCCAGCAGTGACTCAGGATCGGCCTCCGAGCAGTACTTC. Amino acid sequence: CASSDSGSASEQYF.

The gene calls are TRBV2 and TRBJ2-3, with D maybe TRBD2 (6 bases). Looked up from germline, CDR1 is SNHLY and CDR2 is FYNNEI. This CDR3 has 13 amino acids. As DNA, the CDR3 is TGTGCGCGGACGGGAGCTGGCACAGATACGCAGTATTTT. Translating gives CARTGAGTDTQYF.

V is TRBV5-1 and J is TRBJ1-2; 9 nucleotides align to TRBD1. This CDR3 comprises 15 residues. CDR1 is SGHRS and CDR2 is YFSETQ in the germline V gene. V gave up 4 bases and J gave up 8 bases; unmatched junction bases: 12. DNA of the CDR3: TGCGCCAGCAGCCCTTCCCGGACAGGGGTCGGCGGCTACACCTTC. Translation gives CASSPSRTGVGGYTF.

In this sample, this clone turned up once. The CDR3 spells CASGIQTSGSDEQYF. CDR3 nucleotide sequence: TGTGCTAGTGGTATCCAAACTAGCGGGAGCGACGAGCAGTACTTC. This chain uses TRBV12-5 with TRBJ2-7, with 11 bases identical to TRBD2. The ends lost 5 bases at V and 5 bases at J; junction bases unmatched: 8. Germline CDR1 and CDR2: LGHNT and FRNRAP. The CDR3 is 15 amino acids.

The rearrangement links TRBV6-4 to TRBJ2-3; D remains ambiguous. Between the trimmed V and J ends, which lost 3 bases and 0 bases, there was a span of 10 bases. The V gene's germline CDR1 is MRHNA and CDR2 SNTAGT. The length of the CDR3 is 15 residues. As DNA, the CDR3 is TGTGCCAGCAGTGAAGATACATCTAGCACAGATACGCAGTATTTT. Its translation is CASSEDTSSTDTQYF.

The chain joins TRBV7-6 to TRBJ2-2; no firm D call. The CDR3 is 11 amino acids. Germline loops: CDR1 SGHVS, CDR2 FNYEAQ. V was shortened by 2 bases and J by 7 bases, with 2 bases between the two germline ends. The CDR3 spells CASSLRGELFF. The CDR3, as DNA: TGTGCCAGCAGCTTACGCGGGGAGCTGTTTTTT.

The V gene is TRBV6-1, the J gene TRBJ1-2, with 7 bases that match TRBD1. Unmatched junction bases numbered 3, after V lost 2 bases and J lost 6 bases. Germline assignment: CDR1 MNHNS and CDR2 SASEGT. CDR3 length: 13 residues. As DNA, the CDR3 is TGTGCCAGCAGTGAATGGCAGGGGGATGGCTACACCTTC. This codes for CASSEWQGDGYTF.